A selection of T cell receptor beta chains follows, all from one sample in a study of cytomegalovirus exposure and HLA in healthy donors. Repertoires were generated with immunoSEQ multiplex PCR, while TCRdb's copy carries only in-frame clones and drops some. The repertoire has about 200,000 clones, approximately 85% of them found once; the top ten carry approximately 2.2%. Sequenced sample: PBMCs. The receptors were sampled from a woman between 45 and 65 years old in good health and CMV-seronegative. Both conserved end residues are part of each CDR3. D genes are given only for firm matches. The size field is filled for only some rows; it gives once, few, many or a size class.

V	size	D	J	CDR3	DNA
TRBV5-1	-	TRBD1	TRBJ2-2	CASSSGQGTGELFF	TGCGCCAGCAGCTCGGGACAGGGGACCGGGGAGCTGTTTTTT
TRBV6-1	-	-	TRBJ1-1	CASISRGLNTEAFF	TGTGCCAGCATTTCAAGGGGGTTGAACACTGAAGCTTTCTTT
TRBV4-3	-	TRBD1	TRBJ2-3	CASSQDPGQGADTQYF	TGCGCCAGCAGCCAAGACCCGGGACAGGGTGCAGATACGCAGTATTTT
TRBV27	-	-	TRBJ2-5	CASSLGRRGETQYF	TGTGCCAGCAGTTTGGGCAGGAGGGGAGAGACCCAGTACTTC
TRBV2	-	TRBD2	TRBJ2-1	CASLGLAGINEQFF	TGTGCCAGCCTAGGACTAGCGGGAATAAATGAGCAGTTCTTC
TRBV27	-	TRBD2	TRBJ2-1	CASSSSGKSSYNEQFF	TGTGCCAGCAGTTCTAGCGGGAAGAGCTCCTACAATGAGCAGTTCTTC
TRBV29-1	-	TRBD1	TRBJ2-3	CSGGQATDTQYF	TGCAGCGGGGGACAGGCTACAGATACGCAGTATTTT
TRBV5-6	-	TRBD1	TRBJ2-7	CASSLSGTGAYEQYF	TGTGCCAGCAGCCTGTCTGGGACAGGGGCCTACGAGCAGTACTTC
TRBV28	-	TRBD2	TRBJ2-1	CASSSAAGGPNEQFF	TGTGCCAGCAGTTCAGCAGCGGGAGGGCCCAATGAGCAGTTCTTC
TRBV6-1	-	-	TRBJ1-5	CASSDTGGNQPQHF	TGTGCCAGCAGTGACACCGGCGGAAATCAGCCCCAGCATTTT
TRBV27	-	-	TRBJ2-7	CASSGQTRRNYEQYF	TGTGCCAGCAGTGGACAGACACGTCGGAATTACGAGCAGTACTTC
TRBV6-5	-	-	TRBJ2-3	CASSYFRPPGDTQYF	TGTGCCAGCAGTTACTTCCGACCCCCGGGGGATACGCAGTATTTT
TRBV10-1	-	TRBD1	TRBJ2-1	CASTPGTGYNEQFF	TGCGCCAGCACTCCCGGGACAGGTTACAATGAGCAGTTCTTC
TRBV5-4	-	TRBD1	TRBJ2-2	CASTFTTQGVITGELFF	TGTGCCAGCACCTTTACCACTCAGGGGGTTATTACCGGGGAGCTGTTTTTT
TRBV10-3	-	TRBD2	TRBJ2-2	CAISALSGSYAGELFF	TGTGCCATCAGTGCTTTGAGCGGGAGTTATGCCGGGGAGCTGTTTTTT
TRBV2	-	TRBD1	TRBJ2-2	CASSPGTGARTGELFF	TGTGCCAGCAGCCCCGGGACAGGGGCGAGGACCGGGGAGCTGTTTTTT
TRBV5-1	-	TRBD2	TRBJ2-1	CASSYQGLADELSSYNEQFF	TGCGCCAGCTCATACCAGGGACTAGCGGATGAACTTAGCTCCTACAATGAGCAGTTCTTC
TRBV19	-	-	TRBJ1-5	CASSFLDRVNQPQHF	TGTGCCAGTAGTTTTCTGGACAGAGTCAATCAGCCCCAGCATTTT
TRBV14	-	-	TRBJ2-1	CASSHLTTSNEQFF	TGTGCCAGCAGCCACCTCACTACCTCGAATGAGCAGTTCTTC
TRBV6-6	few	TRBD1	TRBJ2-7	CASIGTASSYEQYF	TGTGCCAGCATCGGGACAGCGAGCTCCTACGAGCAGTACTTC
TRBV7-2	-	-	TRBJ2-3	CASSLGALTDTQYF	TGTGCCAGCAGCTTAGGGGCCCTCACAGATACGCAGTATTTT
TRBV14	once	-	TRBJ2-5	CASSRLTTHTYF	TGTGCCAGCAGCCGTTTAACTACGCACACATACTTC
TRBV6-5	-	-	TRBJ1-1	CASSPTRPTEAFF	TGTGCCAGCAGCCCTACCAGGCCGACTGAAGCTTTCTTT
TRBV19	-	TRBD2	TRBJ2-3	CASSKGAGVDTQYF	TGTGCCAGTAGTAAAGGGGCGGGAGTGGATACGCAGTATTTT
TRBV11-2	-	TRBD1	TRBJ1-2	CASSQAGRTGGGYTF	TGTGCCAGCAGCCAAGCGGGACGGACAGGGGGAGGCTACACCTTC
TRBV29-1	-	TRBD2	TRBJ2-7	CSAVAGSIYEQYF	TGCAGCGCTGTAGCGGGATCAATCTACGAGCAGTACTTC
TRBV9	-	-	TRBJ1-2	CASRATGYYGYTF	TGTGCCAGCAGAGCCACAGGGTACTATGGCTACACCTTC
TRBV7-9	few	-	TRBJ1-2	CSSSLESGYTF	TGTTCCAGCAGCTTAGAAAGCGGCTACACCTTC
TRBV7-9	-	-	TRBJ1-1	CASSSLGQANTEAFF	TGTGCCAGCAGCTCCCTGGGGCAGGCCAACACTGAAGCTTTCTTT
TRBV6-1	-	-	TRBJ1-3	CASVYSGNTIYF	TGTGCCAGCGTGTACTCTGGAAACACCATATATTTT
TRBV28	once	-	TRBJ1-5	CASSQLGFWQVHSNQPQHF	TGTGCCAGCAGTCAGCTGGGTTTTTGGCAGGTCCATAGCAATCAGCCCCAGCATTTT
TRBV29-1	-	TRBD1	TRBJ1-1	CSSGRDRLSTAEAFF	TGCAGCTCCGGAAGGGACAGGCTTTCGACGGCTGAAGCTTTCTTT
TRBV29-1	-	-	TRBJ2-5	CSVGSGGETQYF	TGCAGCGTTGGGTCAGGGGGGGAGACCCAGTACTTC
TRBV7-2	-	-	TRBJ1-4	CASSLENVYATNEKLFF	TGTGCCAGCAGCTTAGAAAACGTCTATGCAACTAATGAAAAACTGTTTTTT
TRBV7-2	-	TRBD2	TRBJ2-1	CASSPNTLAGELLFF	TGTGCCAGCAGCCCCAACACACTAGCGGGAGAGTTGTTGTTCTTC
TRBV5-1	few	TRBD1	TRBJ1-4	CASRQGQGSEKLFF	TGCGCCAGCAGACAGGGACAGGGGAGTGAAAAACTGTTTTTT
TRBV19	-	TRBD1	TRBJ1-4	CASSPGTVNNEKLFF	TGTGCCAGTAGTCCCGGGACAGTCAATAATGAAAAACTGTTTTTT
TRBV7-9	once	TRBD1	TRBJ2-2	CASSLADGTVNTGELFF	TGTGCCAGCAGCTTAGCGGACGGGACAGTGAACACCGGGGAGCTGTTTTTT
TRBV25-1	-	-	TRBJ2-2	CATQGFGELFF	TGTGCCACGCAGGGTTTCGGGGAGCTGTTTTTT
TRBV6-5	-	TRBD1	TRBJ2-5	CASSADRGVQTQYF	TGTGCCAGCAGCGCGGACAGGGGCGTACAGACCCAGTACTTC
TRBV11-2	-	-	TRBJ1-4	CASSLSRGSKGEKLFF	TGTGCCAGCAGCTTATCGAGAGGGTCAAAGGGTGAAAAACTGTTTTTT
TRBV12-5	-	TRBD1	TRBJ2-5	CASGMGQRQETQYF	TGTGCTAGTGGCATGGGACAGCGTCAAGAGACCCAGTACTTC
TRBV5-1	-	TRBD2	TRBJ2-3	CASSLELAGGPGDTQYF	TGCGCCAGCAGCTTGGAACTAGCGGGAGGGCCGGGAGATACGCAGTATTTT
TRBV5-1	-	TRBD2	TRBJ2-1	CASSLEPGLVNEQFF	TGCGCCAGCAGCTTGGAGCCGGGACTAGTGAATGAGCAGTTCTTC
TRBV7-3	-	-	TRBJ2-7	CASSSTQQGQEQYF	TGTGCCAGCAGCTCAACCCAACAGGGACAAGAGCAGTACTTC
TRBV4-2	-	-	TRBJ1-2	CASRPRVTGPQGYTF	TGTGCCAGCAGGCCTCGTGTGACAGGCCCTCAGGGCTACACCTTC
TRBV6-5	once	TRBD2	TRBJ2-7	CASRRLAGFYEQYF	TGTGCCAGCAGGCGACTAGCGGGGTTCTACGAGCAGTACTTC